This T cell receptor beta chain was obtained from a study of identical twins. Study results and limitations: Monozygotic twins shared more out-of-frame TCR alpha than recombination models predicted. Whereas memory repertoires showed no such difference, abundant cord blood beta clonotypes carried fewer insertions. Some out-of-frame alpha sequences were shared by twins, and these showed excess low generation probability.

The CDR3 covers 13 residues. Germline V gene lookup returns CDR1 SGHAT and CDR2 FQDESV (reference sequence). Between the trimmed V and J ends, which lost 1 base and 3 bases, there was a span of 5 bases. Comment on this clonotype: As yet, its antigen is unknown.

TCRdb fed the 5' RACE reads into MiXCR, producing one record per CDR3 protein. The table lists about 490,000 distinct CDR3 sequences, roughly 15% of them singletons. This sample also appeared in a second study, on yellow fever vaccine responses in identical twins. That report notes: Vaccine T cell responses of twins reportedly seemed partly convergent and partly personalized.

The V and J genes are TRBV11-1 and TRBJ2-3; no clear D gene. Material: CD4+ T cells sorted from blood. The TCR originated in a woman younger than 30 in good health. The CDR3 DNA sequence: TGTGCCAGCAGCTTAGATGGGACAGATACGCAGTATTTT. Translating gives CASSLDGTDTQYF.